The 4 T cell receptor beta chains in this list originate from one sample, sequenced in a study of blood T cell repertoires in COVID-19 (dated by TCRdb to 2020 to 2021). Library creation used the immunoSEQ multiplex PCR assay. The source is immuneACCESS, and TCRdb retained only in-frame sequences with V and J called. Part of the clones is not carried over; for the studies checked, unresolved V genes explain less than half of this, and the remainder is unexplained. In this sample the table shows about 99,000 clones, approximately 83% of which occur a single time. The biggest ten clones account for approximately 3.4% of the sample. Source material: peripheral blood. The receptors stem from a woman older than 75 with active or convalescent COVID-19.

In this sample, this clone turned up once. This chain uses TRBV7-2 with TRBJ2-5; TRBD2 is a possible D gene (5 bases). V lost 1 base, J lost 3 bases, and 6 bases lay in between. Looked up from germline, CDR1 is SGHTA and CDR2 is FQGNSA. The CDR3 has 13 residues. CDR3 sequence: CASSLVGEETQYF. As DNA, the CDR3 is TGTGCCAGCAGCTTAGTCGGGGAAGAGACCCAGTACTTC.

The rearrangement uses TRBV19 and TRBJ1-4; 7 bases map to TRBD1. Per the germline V gene, CDR1 is LNHDA and CDR2 is SQIVND (reference sequence). The CDR3 totals 15 residues. The V segment lost 5 bases and the J segment 2 bases; nucleotides outside the gene matches: 5. The CDR3 sequence is CASSPQTGTNEKLFF. Written as DNA, the CDR3 is TGTGCCAGTAGTCCCCAGACAGGGACTAATGAAAAACTGTTTTTT. Full variable domain (missing parts from reference TRBV19 and TRBJ1-4): DGGITQSPKYLFRKEGQNVTLSCEQNLNHDAMYWYRQDPGQGLRLIYYSQIVNDFQKGDIAEGYSVSREKKESFPLTVTSAQKNPTAFYLCASSPQTGTNEKLFFGSGTQLSVL.

This clone has just a few counts. The gene calls are TRBV5-1 and TRBJ2-2, with 9 positions matching TRBD1. Losses at the gene ends were 5 bases for V and 3 bases for J; bases not matched to a gene: 2. The CDR3 spans 14 residues. Germline lookup yields CDR1 SGHRS and CDR2 YFSETQ. This chain's CDR3 is CASRDRGDTGELFF. CDR3 in DNA: TGCGCCAGCAGAGACAGGGGGGACACCGGGGAGCTGTTTTTT.

The rearrangement links TRBV19 to TRBJ1-5, with D possibly being TRBD1 (6 bases). V dropped 2 bases and J dropped 6 bases, with 23 bases sitting between them. CDR3 length: 18 residues. Germline V gene lookup returns CDR1 LNHDA and CDR2 SQIVND (reference sequence). The CDR3 protein is CASSIRGQGYTPRQPQHF. As DNA, the CDR3 is TGTGCCAGTAGTATAAGAGGCCAGGGGTATACGCCGCGTCAGCCCCAGCATTTT.